One sample yielded the 16 T cell receptor delta chains listed below, sequenced in a study of γδ T cells in repeated Plasmodium falciparum infection (dated by TCRdb to the early 2020s). For bulk TCR repertoire analysis, Vgamma9/Vdelta2+ and Vdelta2-negative gammadelta T cell populations were isolated by flow sorting from peripheral blood mononuclear cells. The method was multiplex PCR. The instrument was an Illumina MiSeq. TCRdb called clones afresh from the public reads with CATT; identical DNA rows were later merged. Here the sample has around 50,000 delta-chain clones; roughly 1.6% occur a single time. The top ten clonotypes cover around 8.6% of the sample. The material sequenced was gamma-delta T cells from blood. The receptors were sampled from a pool of human donors (malaria-infected and uninfected, not separated).

This clone was found a few times. Given a far larger clone just one base away, this is likely a sequencing read error. Within the sample, other DNA sequences also encode this same CDR3. The chain has TRDV1 and TRDJ2; 11 bases agree with TRDD3. Germline lookup yields CDR1 TSWWSYY and CDR2 QGS. This CDR3 comprises 25 residues. CDR3 DNA: TGTGCCCTTGGGGAAGATCCTACGCTCGTACTGGGGGATATTTCACGTGGGGCTTTGACAGCACAACTCTTCTTT. It codes for CALGEDPTLVLGDISRGALTAQLFF.

About this clone itself: The protein held in TCRdb is that of a much larger clone and does not match this DNA's translation at residue 5, likely because of a read error; the protein shown is translated from the DNA. The chain employs TRDV2 and TRDJ1; 10 bases fit TRDD3. V lost 3 bases and J lost 1; bases outside the gene matches: 10. Germline V gives CDR1 GEAIGNYY, CDR2 EKD. The CDR3 has 17 amino acids. The CDR3 loop reads CACDVLGDTSSTDKLIF. CDR3 nucleotide sequence: TGTGCCTGTGACGTCTTGGGGGATACTTCTTCCACCGATAAACTCATCTTT.

This clone came up a few times. A much larger clone lies a single base off, so this may be a read error. The chain has TRDV1 and TRDJ1, with 10 bases that match TRDD3. TCRdb records no J gene; here it was assigned by comparing the DNA to germline. J lost 2 bases, V lost 3 bases, and 27 bases had no gene match. This CDR3 comprises 23 residues. From germline, CDR1 is TSWWSYY and CDR2 QGS. CDR3 DNA: TGTGCTCTTGGGGAGGGTCCGACTCGACAAACTGGGGGATCTCAAACAAAGACCGATAAACTCATCTTT. As protein: CALGEGPTRQTGGSQTKTDKLIF.

This clone was seen a handful of times. TCRdb pairs this DNA with a much larger clone's protein that differs at residue 9, likely a read error; the protein shown was translated from the DNA. The V and J genes are TRDV1 and TRDJ1; D unclear. Matching the DNA to germline supplied the J gene, which TCRdb does not give. CDR3 length equals 19 residues. Germline CDR1 is TSWWSYY and CDR2 is QGS. V was clipped by 0 bases and J by 0 bases, with 20 bases between them. CDR3 bases: TGTGCTCTTGGGGAACTAAGACCAACCCGACCCTTGTACACCGATAAACTCATCTTT. Encoded protein: CALGELRPTRPLYTDKLIF.

This clone was counted between two and nine times. A much larger clonotype is one base distant, so this may be a read error. Other DNA sequences in the sample encode the same CDR3. A V gene of TRDV1 was called, but no J gene was assigned; the table assigns TRDD3, which was not confirmed against the DNA. Germline CDR1 TSWWSYY, CDR2 QGS. This CDR3 comprises 17 residues. CDR3 in amino acids: CALGERPPGDITDKLIF. The CDR3 DNA follows: TGTGCTCTTGGGGAGCGGCCTCCGGGGGATATAACCGATAAACTCATATTT.

This clone was seen only a few times. A read error likely explains why the TCRdb protein, taken from a much larger clone, differs from this DNA's translation at residue 11; the protein shown is translated from the DNA. With the J gene uncalled, the V gene is TRDV1. Germline V CDR1 and CDR2: TSWWSYY, QGS. This CDR3 comprises 13 residues. The CDR3, as DNA: TGTGCTCTTGGGAATTCGGGGGGGACCAAACCCATCTTT. Translated, it gives CALGNSGGTKPIF.

This clone was recorded at least ten times. CDR3 nucleotide sequence: TGTGCTCTTGGGGAGCCCCCCTACGGGGGGAAAACCGATAAACTCATCTTT. It codes for CALGEPPYGGKTDKLIF. The rearrangement joins TRDV1 to TRDJ1; D possibly corresponds to TRDD3 (6 bases). Germline loops: CDR1 TSWWSYY, CDR2 QGS. Trimming left V 3 bases short and J 2 bases short, with 19 bases between. The CDR3 length is 17 residues.

A word on this clone: The protein TCRdb gives is from a much larger clone and does not agree with this DNA's translation at residue 14, likely a read error; the protein shown here comes from the DNA. V gene TRDV2 combines with J gene TRDJ1; 13 nucleotides match TRDD3. CDR1 GEAIGNYY and CDR2 EKD come from the germline V gene. The trim removed 0 bases at V and 0 bases at J, leaving 15 bases unmatched. The CDR3 loop spans 21 amino acids. CDR3 region: CACDTLVLGDTNSGHTDKLIF. The CDR3 region has the DNA TGTGCCTGTGACACCCTCGTACTGGGGGATACGAATTCGGGCCACACCGATAAACTCATCTTT.

This clone was counted only a few times. It is likely a read error: a sequence one base away is far more abundant. There is no J gene call, but TRDV2 is given as the V gene; the table's D call of TRDD3 was not tested on the DNA. CDR3 length: 17 amino acids. In germline, CDR1 is GEAIGNYY, CDR2 EKD. CDR3 bases: TGTGCCTGTGACATAGTGGGGGATGGGCGGTACACCGATAAACTCATCTTC. Protein: CACDIVGDGRYTDKLIF.

This clone has only a few counts. It is likely a read error: a sequence one base away is far more abundant. The same CDR3 is also encoded by other DNA sequences in this sample. The J gene is TRDJ1, the V gene TRDV1, with 12 nucleotides matching TRDD3. The J gene, absent from TCRdb, was called here by matching the DNA to germline. CDR3 length equals 26 residues. V lost 3 bases, J lost 1 base, and 33 bases stayed unmatched. Germline assignment: CDR1 TSWWSYY and CDR2 QGS. The CDR3, as DNA: TGTGCTCTTGGGGAGCTCCATACCTTCCTACAGACCCCGTACTGGGGGATACAGTCTTGCACCGATAAACTCATCTTT. Translation gives CALGELHTFLQTPYWGIQSCTDKLIF.

A few counts support this clone. TCRdb lists the protein of a much larger clone for this DNA, which differs at residue 11, so this is likely a read error; the protein given here is translated from the DNA itself. CDR3 DNA: TGTGCTCTTGGGGCGCTACGACGGGCCCGCCCCACCGATAAACTCATCTTT. It translates to CALGALRRARPTDKLIF. The chain carries TRDV1 and TRDJ1; D unresolved. No J segment appears in TCRdb, so it was assigned here by matching the sequence to germline. Germline V gives CDR1 TSWWSYY, CDR2 QGS. V gave up 4 bases and J gave up 1 base, with 19 bases separating them. This CDR3 contains 17 residues.

There are a few counts of this clone. The TCRdb protein comes from a much larger clone and disagrees with this DNA's translation at residue 8, likely due to a read error; the protein given here is derived from the DNA. The chain links TRDV1 to TRDJ1; 7 bases agree with TRDD3. No J gene was available from TCRdb, and it was assigned here by a germline match of the DNA. V dropped 0 bases and J dropped 0; count of bases not matched to a gene: 10. Germline CDR1 is TSWWSYY and CDR2 is QGS. This CDR3 contains 18 residues. CDR3 protein: CALGELKGGMSDTDKLIF. The CDR3, as DNA: TGTGCTCTTGGGGAACTAAAAGGGGGGATGTCCGACACCGATAAACTCATCTTT.

This clone was seen at least ten times. The junction differs from germline at one of its ends, possibly a read error. The chain links TRDV1 to TRDJ1; 12 bases are a match to TRDD3. CDR3 length: 22 residues. Germline V lookup: CDR1 TSWWSYY, CDR2 QGS. This CDR3 is CAFGERGPLTGGYRPLTDKLIF. For the CDR3, the DNA is TGTGCTTTTGGGGAACGCGGCCCACTTACTGGGGGATACCGCCCTCTCACCGATAAACTCATCTTT.

Worth noting for this clone: This DNA's translation and the protein TCRdb lists, from a much larger clone, do not match at residue 17, likely due to a read error; the protein shown is translated from the DNA. The J gene went uncalled, whereas the V gene is TRDV1; the D call of TRDD3 is as the table states it, not checked on the DNA. This CDR3 contains 19 residues. Germline CDR1 reads TSWWSYY; CDR2 reads QGS. The CDR3 DNA sequence: TGTGCTCTTGGGGCAAACTCCGGGGACTGGGGGATGCACACCGATAAACCCATCTTT. It yields the protein CALGANSGDWGMHTDKPIF.

This clone was counted at least ten times. This chain joins TRDV1 and TRDJ1; D possibly corresponds to TRDD2 (5 bases). The CDR3 consists of 18 residues. The V and J ends lost 5 bases and 0 bases respectively, with 22 bases between them. Per germline, CDR1 TSWWSYY and CDR2 QGS. The CDR3 region is CALGIGPTRLPYTDKLIF. The CDR3 DNA follows: TGTGCTCTTGGGATCGGACCTACGCGCCTACCTTACACCGATAAACTCATCTTT.

This clone was picked up many times. With a much larger clone just one base away, this may be a read error. This rearrangement joins TRDV2 to TRDJ1; 11 bases are a match to TRDD3. The CDR3 spans 23 residues. The J segment lost 7 bases and the V segment lost 0 bases, leaving 30 bases of the junction unmatched. The germline V gene encodes CDR1 GEAIGNYY and CDR2 EKD. This chain's CDR3 is CACDTAPACGVGDTTYLPGKLIF. CDR3 DNA sequence: TGTGCCTGTGACACCGCCCCGGCATGTGGAGTGGGGGATACGACCTACCTACCTGGTAAACTCATCTTT.